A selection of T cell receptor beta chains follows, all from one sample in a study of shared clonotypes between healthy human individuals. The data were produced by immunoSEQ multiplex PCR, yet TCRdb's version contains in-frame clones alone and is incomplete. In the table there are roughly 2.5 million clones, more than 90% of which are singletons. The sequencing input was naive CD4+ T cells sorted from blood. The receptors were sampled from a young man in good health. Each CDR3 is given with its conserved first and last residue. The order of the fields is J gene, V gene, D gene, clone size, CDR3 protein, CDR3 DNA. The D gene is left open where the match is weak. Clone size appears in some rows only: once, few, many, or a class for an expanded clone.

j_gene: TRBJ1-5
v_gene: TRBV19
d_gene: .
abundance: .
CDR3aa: CASSIIEGVLNQPQHF
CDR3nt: TGTGCCAGTAGTATAATAGAGGGGGTATTGAATCAGCCCCAGCATTTT

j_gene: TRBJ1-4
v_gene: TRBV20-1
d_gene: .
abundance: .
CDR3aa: CSAYNEKLFF
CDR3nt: TGCAGTGCTTATAATGAAAAACTGTTTTTT

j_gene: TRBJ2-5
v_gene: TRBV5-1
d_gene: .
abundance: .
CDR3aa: CASSLAAGEGETQYF
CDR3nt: TGCGCCAGCAGCTTGGCGGCAGGGGAGGGAGAGACCCAGTACTTC

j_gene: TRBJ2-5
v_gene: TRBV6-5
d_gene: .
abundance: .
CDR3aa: CASSAGPQETQYF
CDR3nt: TGTGCCAGCTCGGCAGGGCCCCAAGAGACCCAGTACTTC

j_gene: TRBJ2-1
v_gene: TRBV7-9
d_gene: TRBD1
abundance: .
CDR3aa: CASSAGTGGNNEQFF
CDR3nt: TGTGCCAGCAGCGCCGGGACAGGGGGAAACAATGAGCAGTTCTTC

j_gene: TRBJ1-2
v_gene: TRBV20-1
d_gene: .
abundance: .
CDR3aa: CSCPRYYGYTF
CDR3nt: TGCAGCTGTCCAAGATACTATGGCTACACCTTC

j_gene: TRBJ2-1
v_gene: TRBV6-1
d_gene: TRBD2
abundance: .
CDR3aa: CASSGDGGANEQFF
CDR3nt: TGTGCCAGCAGTGGGGACGGGGGGGCAAATGAGCAGTTCTTC

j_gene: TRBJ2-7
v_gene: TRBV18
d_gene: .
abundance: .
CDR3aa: CASSLGAEQYF
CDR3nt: TGTGCCAGCTCCCTTGGGGCCGAGCAGTACTTC

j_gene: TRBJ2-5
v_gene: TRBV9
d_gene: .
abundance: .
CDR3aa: CASSVGPLGPETQYF
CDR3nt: TGTGCCAGCAGCGTCGGCCCCCTCGGGCCAGAGACCCAGTACTTC

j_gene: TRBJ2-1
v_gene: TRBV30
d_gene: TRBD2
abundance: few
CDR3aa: CAWASGAYNEQFF
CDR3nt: TGTGCCTGGGCTAGCGGGGCCTACAATGAGCAGTTCTTC

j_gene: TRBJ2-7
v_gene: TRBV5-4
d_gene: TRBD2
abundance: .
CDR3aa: CASSLLGEGSSYEQYF
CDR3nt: TGTGCCAGCAGCTTGTTGGGGGAGGGCAGCTCCTACGAGCAGTACTTC

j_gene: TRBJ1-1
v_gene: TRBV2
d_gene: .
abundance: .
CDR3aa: CASSKNTEAFF
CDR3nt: TGTGCCAGCAGTAAGAACACTGAAGCTTTCTTT

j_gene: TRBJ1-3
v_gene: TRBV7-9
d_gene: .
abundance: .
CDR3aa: CASSLAFVLTSGNTIYF
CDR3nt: TGTGCCAGCAGCTTAGCGTTCGTCTTAACCTCTGGAAACACCATATATTTT

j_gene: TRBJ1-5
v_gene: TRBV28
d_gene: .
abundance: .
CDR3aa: CASTLPGYIAPQHF
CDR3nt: TGTGCCAGCACTTTGCCGGGATATATTGCGCCCCAGCATTTT

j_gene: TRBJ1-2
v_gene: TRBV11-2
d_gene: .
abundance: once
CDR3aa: CASSPLRGGGYGYTF
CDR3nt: TGTGCCAGCAGCCCCCTTCGGGGGGGTGGCTATGGCTACACCTTC

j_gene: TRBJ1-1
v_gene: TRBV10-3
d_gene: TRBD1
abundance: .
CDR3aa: CAISEAGRGTMNTEAFF
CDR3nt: TGTGCCATCAGTGAGGCTGGCAGGGGGACCATGAACACTGAAGCTTTCTTT

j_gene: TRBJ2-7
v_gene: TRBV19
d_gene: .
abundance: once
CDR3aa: CASSIGSNWAYEQYF
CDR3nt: TGTGCCAGTAGTATAGGGAGTAATTGGGCCTACGAGCAGTACTTC

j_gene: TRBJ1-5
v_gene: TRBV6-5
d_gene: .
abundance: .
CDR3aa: CASSYSFQGTNQPQHF
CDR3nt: TGTGCCAGCAGTTACTCTTTTCAGGGGACAAATCAGCCCCAGCATTTT

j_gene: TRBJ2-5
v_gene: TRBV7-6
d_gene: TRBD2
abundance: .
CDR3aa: CASSLVWASGQETQYF
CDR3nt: TGTGCCAGCAGCTTAGTGTGGGCTAGCGGACAAGAGACCCAGTACTTC

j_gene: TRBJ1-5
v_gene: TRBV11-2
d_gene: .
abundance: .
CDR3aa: CASSQGLSNQPQHF
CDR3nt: TGTGCCAGCAGTCAGGGACTTAGCAATCAGCCCCAGCATTTT

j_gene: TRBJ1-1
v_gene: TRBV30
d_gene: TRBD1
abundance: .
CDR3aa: CAWTGDRDTEAFF
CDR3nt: TGTGCCTGGACCGGGGACAGGGACACTGAAGCTTTCTTT

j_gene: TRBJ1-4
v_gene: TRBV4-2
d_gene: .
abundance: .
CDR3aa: CASSQGRVGEKLFF
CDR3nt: TGTGCCAGCAGCCAAGGGAGGGTTGGCGAAAAACTGTTTTTT

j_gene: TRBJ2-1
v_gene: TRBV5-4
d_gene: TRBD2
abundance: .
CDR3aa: CASSLAGGWNEQFF
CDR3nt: TGTGCCAGCAGCTTAGCGGGAGGGTGGAATGAGCAGTTCTTC

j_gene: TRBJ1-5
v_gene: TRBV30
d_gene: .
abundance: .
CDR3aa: CAWSGGVEPQHF
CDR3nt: TGTGCCTGGAGCGGCGGGGTGGAGCCCCAGCATTTT

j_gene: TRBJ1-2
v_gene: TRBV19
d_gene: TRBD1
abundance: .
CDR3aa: CASSVRTGAINYGYTF
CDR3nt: TGTGCCAGTAGTGTGCGGACAGGAGCAATAAACTATGGCTACACCTTC

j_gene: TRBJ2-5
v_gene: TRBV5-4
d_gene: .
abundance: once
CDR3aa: CASSLAGVSETQYF
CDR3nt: TGTGCCAGCAGCTTGGCCGGAGTATCAGAGACCCAGTACTTC

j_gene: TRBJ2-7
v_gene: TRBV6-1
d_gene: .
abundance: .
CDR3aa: CASSEHSSSYEQYF
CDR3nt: TGTGCCAGCAGTGAACACAGCAGCTCCTACGAGCAGTACTTC

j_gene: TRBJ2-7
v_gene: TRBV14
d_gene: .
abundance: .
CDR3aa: CASSQGIYEQYF
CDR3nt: TGTGCCAGCAGCCAAGGGATTTACGAGCAGTACTTC

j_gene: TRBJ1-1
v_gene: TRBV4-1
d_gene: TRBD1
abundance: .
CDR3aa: CASSQGYTGGWNTEAFF
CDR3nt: TGCGCCAGCAGCCAAGGGTATACAGGGGGCTGGAACACTGAAGCTTTCTTT

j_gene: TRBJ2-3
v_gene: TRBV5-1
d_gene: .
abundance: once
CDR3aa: CASRLSTDTQYF
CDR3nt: TGCGCCAGCAGACTGTCCACAGATACGCAGTATTTT

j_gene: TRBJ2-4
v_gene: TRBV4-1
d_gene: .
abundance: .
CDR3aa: CASSQDLGQKNIQYF
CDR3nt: TGCGCCAGCAGCCAAGATCTAGGACAGAAAAACATTCAGTACTTC

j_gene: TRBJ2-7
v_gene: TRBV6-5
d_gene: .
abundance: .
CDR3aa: CASSAGGLGHEQYF
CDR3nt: TGTGCCAGCAGTGCCGGGGGGCTTGGCCACGAGCAGTACTTC

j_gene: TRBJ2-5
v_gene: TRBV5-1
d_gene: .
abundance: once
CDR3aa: CASSLALGETQYF
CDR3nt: TGCGCCAGCAGCTTGGCACTAGGGGAGACCCAGTACTTC

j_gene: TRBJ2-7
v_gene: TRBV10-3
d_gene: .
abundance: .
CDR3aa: CAISESGSSYEQYF
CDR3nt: TGTGCCATCAGTGAGTCCGGGAGCTCCTACGAGCAGTACTTC

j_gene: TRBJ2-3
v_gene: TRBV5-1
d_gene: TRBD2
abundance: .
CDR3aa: CASSFGAGLDTQYF
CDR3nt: TGCGCCAGCAGCTTCGGAGCGGGGTTGGATACGCAGTATTTT

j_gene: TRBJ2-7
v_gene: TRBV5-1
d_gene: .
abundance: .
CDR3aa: CASSLDGYEQYF
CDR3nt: TGCGCCAGCAGTTTAGACGGTTACGAGCAGTACTTC

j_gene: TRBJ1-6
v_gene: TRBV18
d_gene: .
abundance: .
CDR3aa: CASSQLNDSPLHF
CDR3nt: TGTGCCAGCTCCCAGTTGAACGACTCACCCCTCCACTTT

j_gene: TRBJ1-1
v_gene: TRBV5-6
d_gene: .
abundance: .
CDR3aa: CASSFLTLLNTEAFF
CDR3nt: TGTGCCAGCAGCTTCTTGACACTTTTGAACACTGAAGCTTTCTTT

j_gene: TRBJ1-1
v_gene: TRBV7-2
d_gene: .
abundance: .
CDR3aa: CASSYGRLNTEAFF
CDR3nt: TGTGCCAGCAGCTACGGACGGTTGAACACTGAAGCTTTCTTT

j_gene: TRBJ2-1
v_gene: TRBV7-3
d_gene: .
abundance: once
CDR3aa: CASSLRYNEQFF
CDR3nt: TGTGCCAGCAGCTTAAGGTACAATGAGCAGTTCTTC

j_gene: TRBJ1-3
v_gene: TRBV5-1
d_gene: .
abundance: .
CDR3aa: CASSLDSYGSGNTIYF
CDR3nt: TGCGCCAGCAGCTTGGACAGTTACGGTTCTGGAAACACCATATATTTT

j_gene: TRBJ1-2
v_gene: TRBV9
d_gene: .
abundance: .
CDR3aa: CASSVGGGGQKYGYTF
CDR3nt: TGTGCCAGCAGCGTAGGAGGAGGGGGGCAGAAGTATGGCTACACCTTC

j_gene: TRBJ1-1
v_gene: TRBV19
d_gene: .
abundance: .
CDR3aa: CASSLTALNTEAFF
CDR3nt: TGTGCCAGTAGTCTGACAGCCCTGAACACTGAAGCTTTCTTT

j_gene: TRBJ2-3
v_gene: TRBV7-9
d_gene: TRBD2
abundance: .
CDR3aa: CASSSEQTSGSTQYF
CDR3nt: TGTGCCAGCAGCTCCGAGCAGACTAGCGGGAGTACGCAGTATTTT

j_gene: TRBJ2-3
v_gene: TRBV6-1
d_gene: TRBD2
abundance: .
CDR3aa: CASIPVAGGLYTQYF
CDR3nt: TGTGCCAGCATCCCCGTAGCGGGGGGGCTATATACGCAGTATTTT

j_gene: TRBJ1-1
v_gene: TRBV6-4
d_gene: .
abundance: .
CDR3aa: CASKAGSNTEAFF
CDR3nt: TGTGCCAGCAAGGCAGGCTCGAACACTGAAGCTTTCTTT

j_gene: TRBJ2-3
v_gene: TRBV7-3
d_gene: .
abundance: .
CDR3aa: CASSRKGESTDTQYF
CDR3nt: TGTGCCAGCAGCCGAAAGGGGGAAAGCACAGATACGCAGTATTTT

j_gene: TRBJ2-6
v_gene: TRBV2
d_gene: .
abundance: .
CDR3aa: CASSEVGFGANVLTF
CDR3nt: TGTGCCAGCAGTGAAGTGGGGTTTGGGGCCAACGTCCTGACTTTC

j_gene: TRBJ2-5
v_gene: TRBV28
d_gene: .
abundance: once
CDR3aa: CASSFLLGAESQETQYF
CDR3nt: TGTGCCAGCAGTTTTCTATTGGGGGCGGAGTCCCAAGAGACCCAGTACTTC

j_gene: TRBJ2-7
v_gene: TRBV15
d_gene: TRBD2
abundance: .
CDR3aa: CATSRDSAGGTYEQYF
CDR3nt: TGTGCCACCAGCAGAGATAGTGCGGGGGGAACCTACGAGCAGTACTTC

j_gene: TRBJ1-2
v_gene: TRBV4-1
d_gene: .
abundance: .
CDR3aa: CASSQDRRTYQWGGYTF
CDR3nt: TGCGCCAGCAGCCAAGACAGACGTACATATCAATGGGGAGGCTACACCTTC

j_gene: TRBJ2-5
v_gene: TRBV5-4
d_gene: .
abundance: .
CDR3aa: CASSRDFSGQGQETQYF
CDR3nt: TGTGCCAGCAGCCGTGACTTCAGCGGCCAGGGCCAAGAGACCCAGTACTTC

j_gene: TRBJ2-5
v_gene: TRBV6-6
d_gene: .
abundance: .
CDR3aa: CASSRGQETQYF
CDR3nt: TGTGCCAGCAGTCGCGGACAAGAGACCCAGTACTTC

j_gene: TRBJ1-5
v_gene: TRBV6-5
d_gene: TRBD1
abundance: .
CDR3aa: CASGRTGGTNQPQHF
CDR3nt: TGTGCCAGCGGAAGGACAGGGGGTACCAATCAGCCCCAGCATTTT

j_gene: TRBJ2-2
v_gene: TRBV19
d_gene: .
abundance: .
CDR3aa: CASSTRTAGELFF
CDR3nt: TGTGCCAGTAGTACACGGACAGCCGGGGAGCTGTTTTTT

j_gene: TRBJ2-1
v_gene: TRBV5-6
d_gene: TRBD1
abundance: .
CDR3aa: CASSPGQGGKLSEQFF
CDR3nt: TGTGCCAGCAGCCCCGGACAGGGGGGGAAATTATCGGAGCAGTTCTTC

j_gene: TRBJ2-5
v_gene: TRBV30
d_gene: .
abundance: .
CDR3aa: CAWSDRAPETQYF
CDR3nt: TGTGCCTGGAGTGATAGGGCACCGGAGACCCAGTACTTC

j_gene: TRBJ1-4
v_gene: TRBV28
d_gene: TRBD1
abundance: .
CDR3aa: CASSLATGGREKLFF
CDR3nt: TGTGCCAGCAGTTTAGCGACAGGGGGCAGGGAAAAACTGTTTTTT

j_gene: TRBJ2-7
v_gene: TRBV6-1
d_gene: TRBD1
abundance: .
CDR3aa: CASSGLGTGYSYEQYF
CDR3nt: TGTGCCAGCAGTGGCCTCGGGACAGGGTATTCCTACGAGCAGTACTTC

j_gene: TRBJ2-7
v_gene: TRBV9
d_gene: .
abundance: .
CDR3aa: CASSKGLTASHEQYF
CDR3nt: TGTGCCAGCAGCAAGGGATTGACGGCTTCCCACGAGCAGTACTTC